This T cell receptor (beta chain) was profiled in a study of regulatory T cells in long-lasting Graves disease. Study-wide results and limits: Whereas new patients shared about a thousand public clonotypes, persistent patients shared more, at some 2,700.

Arm-PCR of CDR3 regions and iRepertoire HTBI primers were used to build TCR beta libraries. From the multiplex PCR reads, TCRdb called clonotypes with MiXCR, one entry per CDR3 protein. Seen here are hundreds of thousands of distinct CDR3 sequences, about 16% observed once, and the top ten hold 15% to 20%. The sample holds many counts of this clonotype. Its antigen is not identified. As for time point: newly diagnosed GD, antithyroid drugs for less than 3 months. TCR sequences were obtained from RNA taken from PBMCs. The CDR3 has 15 residues. The ends lost 6 bases at V and 4 bases at J; junction bases unmatched: 7. The V gene's germline CDR1 is SNHLY and CDR2 FYNNEI. This same sample was also part of a study on T cells in Graves' hyperthyroidism and ophthalmopathy. From that study: Patients with uncontrolled infections, other autoimmune diseases, pregnancy or lactation were excluded.

The rearrangement joins TRBV2 to TRBJ1-3; TRBD1 agrees at 9 bases. This TCR came from a woman in her twenties or thirties with Graves disease. The sequencing used peripheral blood mononuclear cells (PBMCs), collected at new diagnosis, from a patient treated with antithyroid drugs. CDR3 residues: CASREQGARGNTIYF. The CDR3, as DNA: TGTGCCAGCAGAGAACAGGGGGCGCGGGGAAACACCATATATTTT.